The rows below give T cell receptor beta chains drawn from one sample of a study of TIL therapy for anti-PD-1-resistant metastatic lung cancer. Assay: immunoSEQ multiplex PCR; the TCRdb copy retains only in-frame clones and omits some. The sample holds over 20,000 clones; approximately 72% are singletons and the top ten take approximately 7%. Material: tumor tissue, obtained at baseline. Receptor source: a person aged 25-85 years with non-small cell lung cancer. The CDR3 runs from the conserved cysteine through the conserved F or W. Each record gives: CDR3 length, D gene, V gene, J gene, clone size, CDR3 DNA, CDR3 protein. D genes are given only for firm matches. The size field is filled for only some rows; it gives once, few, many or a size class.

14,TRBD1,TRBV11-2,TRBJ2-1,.,TGTGCCAGCAGCTTATCCGGGACAGGGAATGAGCAGTTCTTC,CASSLSGTGNEQFF
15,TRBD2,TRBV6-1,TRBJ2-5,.,TGTGCCAGCAGTGAAGGGCCTAGCGGGGGGAAGACCCAGTACTTC,CASSEGPSGGKTQYF
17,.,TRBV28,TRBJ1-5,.,TGTGCCAGCAGTTCCTCCGCCGTGGGGTATAGCAATCAGCCCCAGCATTTT,CASSSSAVGYSNQPQHF
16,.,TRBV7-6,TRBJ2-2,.,TGTGCCAGCAACGCGGAGGCCAGGGGTTTCACCGGGGAGCTGTTTTTT,CASNAEARGFTGELFF
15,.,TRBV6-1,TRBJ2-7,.,TGTGCCAGCAGTGAAGCGCTTTCCCCAGCCTACGAGCAGTACTTC,CASSEALSPAYEQYF
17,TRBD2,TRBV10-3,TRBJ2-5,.,TGTGCCATCAGTGAGCCGGGGACTAGCGGGGCCCAAGAGACCCAGTACTTC,CAISEPGTSGAQETQYF
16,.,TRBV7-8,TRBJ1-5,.,TGTGCCAGCAGCTACGGGACGTACGGGGGCAATCAGCCCCAGCATTTT,CASSYGTYGGNQPQHF
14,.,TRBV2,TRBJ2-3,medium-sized,TGTGCCAGCACCGGGGCTACTAGCACAGATACGCAGTATTTT,CASTGATSTDTQYF
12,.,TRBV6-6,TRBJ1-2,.,TGTGCCAGCAGTACCGACAGCTATGGCTACACCTTC,CASSTDSYGYTF
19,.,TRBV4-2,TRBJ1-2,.,TGTGCCAGCAGCCAAGATCACAGTATCGGAGCAGGGCCTAGCTATGGCTACACCTTC,CASSQDHSIGAGPSYGYTF
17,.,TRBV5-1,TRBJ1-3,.,TGCGCCAGCAGCCCTGGGGGGCCGGGGAGCTCTGGAAACACCATATATTTT,CASSPGGPGSSGNTIYF
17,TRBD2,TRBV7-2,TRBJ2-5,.,TGTGCCAGCAGCTTAGGGGAAATAGCGGGCCGTCAAGAGACCCAGTACTTC,CASSLGEIAGRQETQYF
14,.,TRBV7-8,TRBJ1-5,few,TGTGCCAGCAGCTGGGCGGGGGCAAATCAGCCCCAGCATTTT,CASSWAGANQPQHF
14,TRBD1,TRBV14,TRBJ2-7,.,TGTGCCAGCAGCCAAGTTCGGACAGGGGGCGAGCAGTACTTC,CASSQVRTGGEQYF
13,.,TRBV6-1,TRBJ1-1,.,TGTGCCAGCAGTGAGGGGAGGGGGACTGAAGCTTTCTTT,CASSEGRGTEAFF
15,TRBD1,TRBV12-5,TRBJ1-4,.,TGTGCTAGTGGTCCGGGGACAGGTTCTAATGAAAAACTGTTTTTT,CASGPGTGSNEKLFF
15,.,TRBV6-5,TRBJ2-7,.,TGTGCCAGCAGTTACTCGGGATACGGAACCTACGAGCAGTACTTC,CASSYSGYGTYEQYF
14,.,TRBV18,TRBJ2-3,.,TGTGCCAGCGGAATTTGGGGGCTCACAGATACGCAGTATTTT,CASGIWGLTDTQYF
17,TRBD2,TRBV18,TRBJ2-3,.,TGTGCCAGCTCACCCGGGACTAGCGGGGCTGGCACAGATACGCAGTATTTT,CASSPGTSGAGTDTQYF
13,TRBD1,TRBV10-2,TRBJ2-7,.,TGCGCCAGCTCGACAGGGGGTATCTACGAGCAGTACTTC,CASSTGGIYEQYF
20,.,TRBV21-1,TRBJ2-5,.,TGTGCCAGCAGCAAAGTGGTAAGGAGCACCCAGGGAACTCGTAAAGAGACCCAGTACTTC,CASSKVVRSTQGTRKETQYF
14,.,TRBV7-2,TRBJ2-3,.,TGTGCCAGCAGCTTACTGCCCCTGCAAGATACGCAGTATTTT,CASSLLPLQDTQYF
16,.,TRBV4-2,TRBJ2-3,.,TGTGCCAGCGGGGTGGGACTTGAGGGGGCGACAGATACGCAGTATTTT,CASGVGLEGATDTQYF
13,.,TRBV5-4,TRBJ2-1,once,TGTGCCAGCAGCGGCCGGGCCAACAATGAGCAGTTCTTC,CASSGRANNEQFF
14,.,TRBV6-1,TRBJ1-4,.,TGTGCCAGCCGGCTAGGTGCAACTAATGAAAAACTGTTTTTT,CASRLGATNEKLFF
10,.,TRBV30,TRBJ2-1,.,TGTGCCTGGAGTGAAAATGAGCAGTTCTTC,CAWSENEQFF
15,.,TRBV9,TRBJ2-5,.,TGTGCCAGCAGCCCCTCGGGACGGCCTACAGAGATCCAGTACTTC,CASSPSGRPTEIQYF
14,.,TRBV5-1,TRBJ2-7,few,TGCGCCAGCAGCTTGGAACAGATGGCCTACGAGCAGTACTTC,CASSLEQMAYEQYF
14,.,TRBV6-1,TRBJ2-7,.,TGTGCCAGCAGTGAAGTATGGGAGTCCTACGAGCAGTACTTC,CASSEVWESYEQYF
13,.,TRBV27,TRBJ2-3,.,TGTGCCAGCAGTTCCCGGGGGTCTGATACGCAGTATTTT,CASSSRGSDTQYF
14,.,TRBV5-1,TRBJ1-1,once,TGCGCCAGCAGCTTAGGTGCCGGGGACACTGAAGCTTTCTTT,CASSLGAGDTEAFF
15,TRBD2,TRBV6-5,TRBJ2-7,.,TGTGCCAGCAGTAGGGGGACTAGCGGGGGTTACGAGCAGTACTTC,CASSRGTSGGYEQYF
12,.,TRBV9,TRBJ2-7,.,TGTGCCAGCAGCCCCTACATGAAGAGGGGATGCTTC,CASSPYMKRGCF
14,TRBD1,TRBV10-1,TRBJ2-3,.,TGCGCCAGCAGGGGACAGGGGGAAACAGATACGCAGTATTTT,CASRGQGETDTQYF
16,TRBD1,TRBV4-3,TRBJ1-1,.,TGCGCCAGCAGCCCCGGGGGTAGGACAGGAGGCCCTGAAGCTTTCTTT,CASSPGGRTGGPEAFF
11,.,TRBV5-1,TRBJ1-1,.,TGCGCCAGCACAAGGGGCACTGAAGCTTTCTTT,CASTRGTEAFF
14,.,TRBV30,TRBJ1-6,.,TGTGCCTGGAGTCGGGCGGGAGGGAATTCACCCCTCCACTTT,CAWSRAGGNSPLHF
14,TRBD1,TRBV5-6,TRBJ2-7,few,TGTGCCAGCGATACGGGACAGGGGCGGCACGAGCAGTACTTC,CASDTGQGRHEQYF
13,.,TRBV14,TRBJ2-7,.,TGTGCCAGCAGCCAAGCTGGGGGCTACGAGCAGTACTTC,CASSQAGGYEQYF
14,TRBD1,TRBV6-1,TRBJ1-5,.,TGTGCCAGCAGTGCCCGGGACAGAGGTGGGCCCCAGCATTTT,CASSARDRGGPQHF
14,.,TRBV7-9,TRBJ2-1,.,TGTGCCAGCAGCTTAAAGGGGGGAAACAATGAGCAGTTCTTC,CASSLKGGNNEQFF
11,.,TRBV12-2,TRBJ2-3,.,TGTGCAAGTCGCTTAGCAGATACGCAGTATTTT,CASRLADTQYF
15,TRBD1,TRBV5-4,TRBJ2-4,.,TGTGCCAGCAGCTTGGCCAAGGGGGCCGCGGACATTCAGTACTTC,CASSLAKGAADIQYF
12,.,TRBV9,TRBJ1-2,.,TGTGCCAGCTCCGGTTTTTTCTATGGCTACACCTTC,CASSGFFYGYTF
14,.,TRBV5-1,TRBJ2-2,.,TGCGCCAGCACCTCTAGCGCTGACACCGGGGAGCTGTTTTTT,CASTSSADTGELFF
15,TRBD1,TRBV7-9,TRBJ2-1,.,TGTGCCAGCAGCCCCCCCCGACAGGGCTACAATGAGCAGTTCTTC,CASSPPRQGYNEQFF
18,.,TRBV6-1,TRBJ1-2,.,TGTGCCAGCAGTGAAGCGCTTCGAGGGGGTGGGGTCCGGAATGGCTACACCTTC,CASSEALRGGGVRNGYTF
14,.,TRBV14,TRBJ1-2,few,TGTGCCAGCAGCCAAAGGGGGAGTGAATATGGCTACACCTTC,CASSQRGSEYGYTF
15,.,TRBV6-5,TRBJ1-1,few,TGTGCCAGCAGTAACGCCCCGGATCGGAACACTGAAGCTTTCTTT,CASSNAPDRNTEAFF
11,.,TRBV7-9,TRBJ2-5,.,TGTGCCAGCAGCCGACTCGTGACCCAGTACTTC,CASSRLVTQYF
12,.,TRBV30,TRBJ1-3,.,TGTGCCTGTCGCTCGGTGGTAGACACCATATATTTT,CACRSVVDTIYF
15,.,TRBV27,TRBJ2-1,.,TGTGCCAGCTTTGATAGGGGGGGGGCGTACAATGAGCAGTTCTTC,CASFDRGGAYNEQFF
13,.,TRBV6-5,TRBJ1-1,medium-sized,TGTGCCAGCAGTTCGCTAGACAACACTGAAGCTTTCTTT,CASSSLDNTEAFF
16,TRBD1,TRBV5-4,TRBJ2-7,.,TGTGCCAGCAGCTTGGGGGGGACAGGGCCCTCCTACGAGCAGTACTTC,CASSLGGTGPSYEQYF